This T cell receptor (beta chain) emerged from a study of OX40 agonist ivuxolimab in advanced cancers. CDR3 size: 16 residues. The V end was cut by 8 bases, the J end by 4 bases, with 23 bases between. Germline V CDR1 and CDR2: SGHTA, FQGTGA. Here immunoSEQ multiplex PCR was the method, and the copy in TCRdb shows in-frame clones only, minus some. The sample holds around 60,000 clones, approximately 80% seen once. This chain joins TRBV7-3 and TRBJ1-2; D is possibly TRBD1 (6 bases). The sequenced sample was CD4+ or CD8+ T cells sorted from blood, obtained in a trial of the OX40 agonist ivuxolimab. This TCR derives from an adult with an advanced solid tumor such as melanoma, head and neck, liver or kidney cancer. CDR3 nucleotides: TGTGCCAGCGGGTCCGGAATTACGGGGGGCAGCTATGGCTACACCTTC. Translation gives CASGSGITGGSYGYTF.